The 24 T cell receptor beta chains presented below share a single source sample, sequenced in a study of breast tumors, draining lymph nodes, adjacent tissues. Samples came from axillary lymph nodes draining the breast cancer. TCRdb reprocessed the multiplex PCR reads with MiXCR, giving one entry per CDR3 protein. The repertoire has approximately 200,000 distinct CDR3 sequences, roughly 31% of them found once; the top ten carry over 4%. The specimen was axillary lymph node tissue. Receptors were obtained from a female donor with breast cancer. Some clones in this sample may be carry-over from other donors' samples.

This clonotype was picked up many times. The chain joins TRBV13 to TRBJ2-7, with D possibly TRBD2 on 6 matching bases. Trimming took off 0 bases at V and 2 bases at J, with 14 bases between the two ends. The CDR3 runs to 16 residues. Germline CDR1 is PRHDT and CDR2 is FYEKMQ (reference sequence). The CDR3 nucleotides read TGTGCCAGCAGCTTAGGGTCGGGGGAAGGGACCTACGAGCAGTACTTC. It codes for CASSLGSGEGTYEQYF.

This chain joins TRBV20-1 and TRBJ2-6, with TRBD1 as a possible D gene (5 bases). The ends were cut back, 6 bases at V and 4 bases at J, with 19 bases in the middle. CDR1 and CDR2 from the germline V gene are DFQATT and SNEGSKA (reference sequence). CDR3 length: 16 amino acids. CDR3 in amino acids: CSARRGSDSGANVLTF. In DNA, the CDR3 is TGCAGTGCGCGAAGGGGCAGCGATTCGGGGGCCAACGTCCTGACTTTC.

This clonotype was detected ten times or more. The chain is built from TRBV18 and TRBJ1-6; no clear D. Germline V gene sequence: CDR1 KGHSH, CDR2 LQKENI. This CDR3 has 13 residues. Trimming left V 3 bases short and J 5 bases short, with 5 bases between. Here the CDR3 reads CASSPTNNSPLHF. CDR3 DNA: TGTGCCAGCTCACCGACCAATAATTCACCCCTCCACTTT. Variable domain in full (rest from reference TRBV18 and TRBJ1-6): NAGVMQNPRHLVRRRGQEARLRCSPMKGHSHVYWYRQLPEEGLKFMVYLQKENIIDESGMPKERFSAEFPKEGPSILRIQQVVRGDSAAYFCASSPTNNSPLHFGNGTRLTVT.

The table lists this clonotype with many counts. The genes are TRBV4-2 and TRBJ2-1; D gene unclear. Germline V gene lookup returns CDR1 LGHNA and CDR2 YNFKEQ. V was trimmed by 0 bases and J by 0 bases, leaving 9 bases between them. There are 16 residues in the CDR3. CDR3 DNA: TGTGCCAGCAGCCAAGATTTGGCTAGCTCCTACAATGAGCAGTTCTTC. Translating gives CASSQDLASSYNEQFF.

The sample holds many counts of this clonotype. The chain carries TRBV10-3 and TRBJ2-3; D remains unclear. Germline CDR1 ENHRY, CDR2 SYGVKD. This CDR3 region has 13 residues. Trimming removed 10 bases at V and 6 bases at J, with 17 bases between. The CDR3 DNA reads TGTGCCACTTCCGACTCCTTGATGGATACGCAGTATTTT. Translation: CATSDSLMDTQYF.

This clonotype was counted a single time. The chain combines TRBV9 with TRBJ1-1, with D possibly matching TRBD1 (5 bases). Germline values: CDR1 SGDLS, CDR2 YYNGEE. The CDR3 is 15 residues long. V lost 0 bases, J lost 3 bases, and 12 bases lay in between. CDR3 amino acids: CASSVEPGIDTEAFF. In DNA form, the CDR3 reads TGTGCCAGCAGCGTAGAACCAGGGATTGACACTGAAGCTTTCTTT.

Ten or more counts support this clonotype. The J gene is TRBJ2-2, the V gene TRBV30; D possibly corresponds to TRBD2 (5 bases). Germline CDR1 GTSNPN, CDR2 SVGIG (reference sequence). The CDR3 extends over 15 amino acids. With 0 bases removed from V and 2 bases from J, the gap between germline ends came to 10 bases. As DNA, the CDR3 is TGTGCCTGGAGTGTACTGGGAGTCAACACCGGGGAGCTGTTTTTT. It codes for CAWSVLGVNTGELFF.

Regarding this clonotype: Relative to the germline gene, one junction end is altered; a read error may explain this. The V and J genes are TRBV7-3 and TRBJ2-3; TRBD1 matches at 7 bases. Germline-derived CDR1 and CDR2 are SGHTA and FQGTGA. The CDR3 runs 16 residues. The CDR3 DNA reads TGTGCCAGCAGCGCTTATGTCAAGGGGGCTGGAGATGCGCAGTATTTT. This gives the protein CASSAYVKGAGDAQYF.

A single count supports this clonotype. The rearrangement joins TRBV30 to TRBJ2-1, with a tentative D call TRBD1 (6 bases). V lost 0 bases and J 10 bases, leaving 19 bases between the germline ends. Germline loops: CDR1 GTSNPN, CDR2 SVGIG (reference sequence). There are 15 residues in the CDR3. The DNA for the CDR3 is TGTGCCTGGAGTGTAGTGGGTGGGGGCCAAGGCGAGCAGTTCTTC. Encoded protein: CAWSVVGGGQGEQFF.

The J gene is TRBJ1-2, the V gene TRBV6-4; 8 bases fit TRBD1. The CDR3 has 17 residues. CDR1 and CDR2 (germline): MRHNA, SNTAGT. V shed 0 bases and J 1 base; nucleotides not matched to a gene: 7. CDR3 coding DNA: TGTGCCAGCAGTGACTCAACTAAAGGACAGGGTAACTATGGCTACACCTTC. Its protein product is CASSDSTKGQGNYGYTF.

A note on this clonotype: A junction boundary mismatches the germline segment, possibly from a read error. The rearrangement links TRBV5-1 to TRBJ1-4; D call uncertain. The CDR3 spans 15 residues. Per germline, CDR1 SGHRS and CDR2 YFSETQ. CDR3 residues: CASGLAVSTNGKLFF. CDR3 sequence (DNA): TGCGCCAGCGGCTTGGCAGTGTCAACTAATGGAAAACTGTTTTTT. Filled out from reference TRBV5-1 and TRBJ1-4, the complete variable domain reads KAGVTQTPRYLIKTRGQQVTLSCSPISGHRSVSWYQQTPGQGLQFLFEYFSETQRNKGNFPGRFSGRQFSNSRSEMNVSTLELGDSALYLCASGLAVSTNGKLFFGSGTQLSVL.

This clonotype was found many times. The chain's CDR3 is CASSPGLWETQYF. The CDR3 DNA is TGCGCCAGCAGCCCCGGGCTATGGGAGACCCAGTACTTC. V usage is TRBV5-1 and J usage is TRBJ2-5; D is unresolved. CDR3 size: 13 residues. V gave up 4 bases and J gave up 5 bases, with 12 bases separating them. Germline V gene lookup returns CDR1 SGHRS and CDR2 YFSETQ.

This clonotype showed up many times. The chain uses TRBV3-1 and TRBJ1-6; TRBD1 might be the D (5 bases). Germline CDR1 is LGHDT and CDR2 is YNNKEL (reference sequence). Trimming shortened V by 1 base and J by 8 bases, and 9 bases separated the two germline ends. The CDR3 loop spans 14 amino acids. Here the CDR3 reads CASSQVQVDSPLHF. CDR3 nucleotides: TGTGCCAGCAGCCAAGTACAGGTAGATTCACCCCTCCACTTT. Together with reference TRBV3-1 and TRBJ1-6, the CDR3 gives the full variable domain: DTAVSQTPKYLVTQMGNDKSIKCEQNLGHDTMYWYKQDSKKFLKIMFSYNNKELIINETVPNRFSPKSPDKAHLNLHINSLELGDSAVYFCASSQVQVDSPLHFGNGTRLTVT.

This clonotype was recorded at least ten times. The J gene is TRBJ1-5, the V gene TRBV7-2; maybe TRBD1 (5 bases). Germline CDR1 is SGHTA and CDR2 is FQGNSA. The V end lost 5 bases, the J end lost 7 bases, and 12 bases lay between the germline ends. There are 13 residues in the CDR3. The CDR3 loop is CASSQDTPQPQHF. The CDR3 coding sequence is TGTGCCAGCAGCCAGGACACTCCACAGCCCCAGCATTTT. The full variable domain, with the rest looked up from reference TRBV7-2 and TRBJ1-5, is GAGVSQSPSNKVTEKGKDVELRCDPISGHTALYWYRQSLGQGLEFLIYFQGNSAPDKSGLPSDRFSAERTGGSVSTLTIQRTQQEDSAVYLCASSQDTPQPQHFGDGTRLSIL.

Notes on this clonotype: One end of the junction varies from germline; a read error may be responsible. The V call is TRBV7-8, the J call TRBJ1-2; 7 bases fit TRBD1. Germline V gene sequence: CDR1 SGHVS, CDR2 FQNEAQ. CDR3 length equals 16 residues. The CDR3 sequence is CASSLVGQGGNYGHTF. The CDR3 nucleotides are TGTGCCAGCAGCCTGGTTGGGCAGGGGGGAAACTATGGCCACACCTTC.

The CDR3 region has the DNA TGCAGTGCTCAGGACAGGATGGCGAACACTGAAGCTTTCTTT. This codes for CSAQDRMANTEAFF. V usage is TRBV20-1 and J usage is TRBJ1-1, with 7 nucleotides matching TRBD1. V dropped 5 bases and J dropped 1; count of bases not matched to a gene: 7. This CDR3 contains 14 residues. Per the germline V gene, CDR1 is DFQATT and CDR2 is SNEGSKA (reference sequence).

The V gene is TRBV29-1, the J gene TRBJ2-7, with D possibly TRBD1 on 5 matching bases. The CDR3 is made up of 10 amino acids. With 8 bases removed from V and 6 bases from J, the gap between germline ends came to 11 bases. Per germline, CDR1 SQVTM and CDR2 ANQGSEA. This CDR3 is CSYGASEQYF. The CDR3 region has the DNA TGCAGCTATGGGGCGAGCGAGCAGTACTTC.

This clonotype has ten or more counts. The chain joins TRBV18 to TRBJ2-7; 8 bases align to TRBD1. The junction had 9 bases not matched to a gene; V was cut back by 8 bases and J by 0 bases. Germline assignment: CDR1 KGHSH and CDR2 LQKENI. The CDR3 contains 15 residues. CDR3 nucleotides: TGTGCCAGCAGCCCTGGTACAGGGGGCTCCTACGAGCAGTACTTC. This gives the protein CASSPGTGGSYEQYF.

Many counts were recorded for this clonotype. The chain has TRBV6-1 and TRBJ1-4, with D unclear. The CDR3 contains 12 residues. Deletions cut 2 bases from V and 7 bases from J, with 5 bases between. Germline CDR1 MNHNS, CDR2 SASEGT. The CDR3 protein is CASSEPLEKLFF. CDR3 nucleotide sequence: TGTGCCAGCAGTGAACCGCTTGAAAAACTGTTTTTT.

The table lists this clonotype with many counts. The chain combines TRBV9 with TRBJ2-7, with D hard to call. Germline CDR1 and CDR2: SGDLS and YYNGEE. The germline V and J ends were trimmed by 3 bases and 2 bases, with 12 bases remaining between them. The CDR3 consists of 14 residues. CDR3 nucleotides: TGTGCCAGCAGCGCCCAAGGCAGTACCTACGAGCAGTACTTC. Its protein product is CASSAQGSTYEQYF. Variable domain in full (rest from reference TRBV9 and TRBJ2-7): DSGVTQTPKHLITATGQRVTLRCSPRSGDLSVYWYQQSLDQGLQFLIQYYNGEERAKGNILERFSAQQFPDLHSELNLSSLELGDSALYFCASSAQGSTYEQYFGPGTRLTVT.

In this sample, this clonotype turned up a few times. This could be a read error, since a much larger clone is one nucleotide away. V gene TRBV5-8 combines with J gene TRBJ2-7; possible D gene TRBD1, 5 bases. Germline V gene lookup returns CDR1 SGHTS and CDR2 YDEGEE. V was trimmed by 0 bases and J by 3 bases, leaving 13 bases between them. The CDR3 totals 15 residues. CDR3: CASSLEGASHYEQYF. CDR3 nucleotides: TGTGCCAGCAGCTTGGAAGGGGCGTCACACTACGAGCAGTACTTC.

The chain employs TRBV5-5 and TRBJ2-1; 9 bases fit TRBD1. Germline V gene data show CDR1 as SGHKS and CDR2 as YYEKEE (reference sequence). The CDR3 has 18 residues. With V trimmed by 0 bases and J by 7 bases, 14 bases remained unmatched. The CDR3 protein is CASSLEFSGQGGVNEQFF. As DNA, the CDR3 is TGTGCCAGCAGCTTGGAATTTTCGGGACAGGGCGGCGTGAATGAGCAGTTCTTC. Filled out from reference TRBV5-5 and TRBJ2-1, the complete variable domain reads DAGVTQSPTHLIKTRGQQVTLRCSPISGHKSVSWYQQVLGQGPQFIFQYYEKEERGRGNFPDRFSARQFPNYSSELNVNALLLGDSALYLCASSLEFSGQGGVNEQFFGPGTRLTVL.

V gene TRBV12-3 or TRBV12-4 combines with J gene TRBJ2-7, with 13 bases fitting TRBD2. Trimming cost V 2 bases and J 3 bases; bases outside gene matches: 4. CDR3 length: 16 amino acids. This chain's CDR3 is CASSLKGLAGHYEQYF. The DNA for the CDR3 is TGTGCCAGCAGTTTAAAGGGACTAGCGGGACACTACGAGCAGTACTTC.

This clonotype has ten or more counts. V usage is TRBV12-3 or TRBV12-4 and J usage is TRBJ2-5, with D tentatively TRBD2 (5 bases). This CDR3 spans 14 amino acids. V dropped 6 bases and J dropped 3 bases, with 14 bases sitting between them. The CDR3 DNA reads TGTGCCAGCAGGAGGACCGAGGAGGAAGAGACCCAGTACTTC. It translates to CASRRTEEEETQYF.